This TCR beta chain was profiled in a study of identifying expanded T cells in peripheral blood. Germline CDR1 SGHRS, CDR2 YFSETQ. This CDR3 spans 13 amino acids. Losses at the gene ends were 3 bases for V and 6 bases for J; bases not matched to a gene: 6. The protocol was immunoSEQ multiplex PCR, while the TCRdb copy is restricted to in-frame clones and leaves out a portion. The table includes 80,000 to 90,000 clones, approximately 86% detected once. With regard to this clone: Its antigen remains unknown.

Healthy donors had no documented immune events, such as infections, while sampled. Study-wide points: Differentially abundant clones: 0.95 to 1.5 between replicates, 16.4 at around 2 weeks, approximately 18 at four. Variance in clone template counts between two-week samples significantly increased with total template count across all healthy donors.

The V call is TRBV5-1, the J call TRBJ2-7, with 7 bases aligning to TRBD1. The TCR comes from a person between 18 and 75 years old in good health. The sequenced sample was blood. CDR3 DNA sequence: TGCGCCAGCAGCTCGACAGGGTTGGGCGAGCAGTACTTC. Encoded protein: CASSSTGLGEQYF.